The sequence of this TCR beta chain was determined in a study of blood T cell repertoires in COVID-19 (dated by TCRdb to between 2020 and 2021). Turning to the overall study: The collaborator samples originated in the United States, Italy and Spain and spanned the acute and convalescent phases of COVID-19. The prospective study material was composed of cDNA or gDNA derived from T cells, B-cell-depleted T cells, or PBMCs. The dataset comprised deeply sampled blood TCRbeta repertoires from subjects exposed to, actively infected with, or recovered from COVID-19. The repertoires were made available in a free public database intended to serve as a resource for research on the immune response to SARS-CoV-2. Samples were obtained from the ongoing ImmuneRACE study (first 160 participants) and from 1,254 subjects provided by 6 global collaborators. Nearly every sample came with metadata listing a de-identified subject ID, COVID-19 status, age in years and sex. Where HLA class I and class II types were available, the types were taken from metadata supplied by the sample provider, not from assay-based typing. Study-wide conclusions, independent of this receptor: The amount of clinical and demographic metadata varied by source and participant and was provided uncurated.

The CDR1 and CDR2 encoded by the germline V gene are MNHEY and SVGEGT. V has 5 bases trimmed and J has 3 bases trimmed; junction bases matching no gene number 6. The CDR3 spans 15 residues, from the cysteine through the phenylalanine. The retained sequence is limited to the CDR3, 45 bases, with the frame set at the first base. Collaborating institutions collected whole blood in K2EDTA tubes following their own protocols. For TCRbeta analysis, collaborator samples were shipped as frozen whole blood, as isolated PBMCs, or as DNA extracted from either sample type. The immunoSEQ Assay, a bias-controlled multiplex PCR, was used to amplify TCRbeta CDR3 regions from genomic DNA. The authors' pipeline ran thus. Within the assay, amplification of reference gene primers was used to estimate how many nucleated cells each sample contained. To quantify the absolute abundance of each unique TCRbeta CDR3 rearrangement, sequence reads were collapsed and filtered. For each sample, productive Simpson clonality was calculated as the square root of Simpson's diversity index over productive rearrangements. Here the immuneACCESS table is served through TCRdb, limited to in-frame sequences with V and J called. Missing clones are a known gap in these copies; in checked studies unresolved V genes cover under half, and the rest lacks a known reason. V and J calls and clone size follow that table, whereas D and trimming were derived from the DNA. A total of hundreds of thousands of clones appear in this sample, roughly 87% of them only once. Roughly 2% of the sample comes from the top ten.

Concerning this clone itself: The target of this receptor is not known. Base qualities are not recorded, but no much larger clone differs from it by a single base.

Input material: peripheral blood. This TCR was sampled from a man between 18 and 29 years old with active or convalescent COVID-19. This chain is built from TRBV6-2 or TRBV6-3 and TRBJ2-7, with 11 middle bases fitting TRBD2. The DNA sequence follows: TGTGCCAGCAGTGCAACTAGCGGGGGCAACTACGAGCAGTACTTC. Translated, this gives CASSATSGGNYEQYF.